The 2 T cell receptor beta chains listed next were all sequenced from one sample in a study of T cell changes during pregnancy in multiple sclerosis. Here immunoSEQ multiplex PCR was the method, and the copy in TCRdb shows in-frame clones only, minus some. Seen here are roughly 65,000 clones, around nine tenths observed once, and the top ten hold approximately 1.5%. This material consisted of peripheral blood, taken in the third trimester of pregnancy. The receptor source for this set is a female donor in good health, enrolled as a control in a pregnancy study.

This clone was found once. The chain carries TRBV6-1 and TRBJ1-3, with 7 nucleotides matching TRBD1. Losses at the gene ends were 11 bases for V and 3 bases for J; bases not matched to a gene: 7. Per germline, CDR1 MNHNS and CDR2 SASEGT. The CDR3 consists of 13 residues. This chain's CDR3 is CAGKGGIGNTIYF. CDR3 nucleotides: TGTGCCGGCAAAGGGGGCATTGGAAACACCATATATTTT.

J is TRBJ1-6 and V is TRBV6-6; 8 bases are a match to TRBD1. The CDR3 runs 16 residues. J was trimmed by 9 bases and V by 0 bases; bases with no gene match: 7. Germline CDR1 is MNHNY and CDR2 is SVGAGI (reference sequence). CDR3 loop: CASSYSPGGIGSPLHF. CDR3 DNA: TGTGCCAGCAGTTACTCGCCAGGGGGCATCGGTTCACCCCTCCACTTT.